This TCR beta chain was sequenced during a study of blood T cell repertoires in COVID-19. V lost 2 bases and J lost 7, with 23 bases in between. CDR1 is MNHNS, CDR2 SASEGT, per germline. The CDR3 consists of 17 residues. Authors' processing steps: Estimation of nucleated cell counts was performed using reference gene primer amplification. Sequenced by immunoSEQ multiplex PCR; TCRdb stores in-frame clones only, minus some. V and J calls and clone size are those listed in that table; D and trimming were worked out from the DNA. The profile covers about 83,000 clones, with around 90% appearing a single time and 8% taken by the ten largest.

The rearrangement uses TRBV6-1 and TRBJ1-2; D gene ambiguous. This clonotype was obtained from a man older than 75 with active or convalescent COVID-19. Specimen: peripheral blood. The DNA for the CDR3 is TGTGCCAGCAGTGAACCCCGCCGTTCTGGAATCGGCGGTGGCTACACCTTC. Amino acid sequence: CASSEPRRSGIGGGYTF.